The 24 T cell receptor beta chains below were found in one sample sequenced in a study of blood T cell repertoires in COVID-19 (dated by TCRdb to 2020 to 2021). Library prep was done by the immunoSEQ multiplex PCR assay. Here the immuneACCESS table is served through TCRdb, limited to in-frame sequences with V and J called. Missing clones are a known gap in these copies; in checked studies unresolved V genes cover under half, and the rest lacks a known reason. In this sample the table shows 300,000 to 350,000 clones, about 83% of which occur a single time. The ten biggest clones cover 2.5% to 3% of the sample. The sequenced sample was peripheral blood. Receptor source: a young man with active or convalescent COVID-19.

The chain links TRBV30 to TRBJ2-4, with TRBD1 identical over 8 bases. This CDR3 has 14 amino acids. Germline assignment: CDR1 GTSNPN and CDR2 SVGIG (reference sequence). Trimming took 1 base from V and 8 from J; bases not matched to a gene: 7. The CDR3: CAWSGQGPPDIQYF. CDR3 sequence (DNA): TGTGCCTGGAGTGGACAGGGGCCCCCGGACATTCAGTACTTC.

The CDR3 nucleotides are TGTGCCAGCAGCTTGGGGCTAGCGGGGGCCCAGGGGAATGAGCAGTTCTTC. It is translated as CASSLGLAGAQGNEQFF. The rearrangement uses TRBV5-4 and TRBJ2-1, with 10 bases aligning to TRBD2. CDR1 and CDR2 (germline): SGHNT, YYREEE (reference sequence). Trimming at V came to 0 bases and at J to 7 bases, leaving 10 bases not matched to a gene. The CDR3 is 17 amino acids.

This chain connects TRBV9 to TRBJ2-3; the D gene is possibly TRBD2 (5 bases). The CDR3 is 14 amino acids. The ends were cut back, 4 bases at V and 6 bases at J, with 15 bases in the middle. Germline V gene lookup returns CDR1 SGDLS and CDR2 YYNGEE. The CDR3 sequence is CASSSDLSGDTQYF. Here the CDR3 DNA reads TGTGCCAGCAGCTCGGACTTATCGGGGGATACGCAGTATTTT.

Only a few counts were recorded for this clone. The chain links TRBV6-1 to TRBJ2-2; 7 nucleotides line up with TRBD1. V was pared by 2 bases and J by 4 bases, with 1 base of the junction left unmatched. CDR1 and CDR2 from the germline V gene are MNHNS and SASEGT. This CDR3 spans 14 amino acids. The CDR3 nucleotides read TGTGCCAGCAGTGAATGGGACAGCACCGGGGAGCTGTTTTTT. Translating it yields CASSEWDSTGELFF.

Only one count was recorded for this clone. This sequence joins TRBV6-5 and TRBJ2-2; 7 positions match TRBD1. The germline gives CDR1 MNHEY, CDR2 SVGAGI. The V and J ends lost 2 bases and 6 bases, in that order; junction bases with no gene match: 3. The CDR3 sequence is 14 residues long. CDR3: CASSYLGQAGELFF. The CDR3 DNA reads TGTGCCAGCAGTTACCTCGGACAGGCCGGGGAGCTGTTTTTT.

Comment on this clone: Other DNA variants within this sample encode the same CDR3. This chain uses TRBV7-8 with TRBJ1-2; D gene uncertain. The CDR3 spans 13 residues. Trimming shortened V by 1 base and J by 8 bases, and 11 bases separated the two germline ends. Germline V gene data show CDR1 as SGHVS and CDR2 as FQNEAQ. The CDR3 nucleotides are TGTGCCAGCAGCTTAGGGGGAGGGAGCGGCTACACCTTC. Residues: CASSLGGGSGYTF.

The chain employs TRBV3-1 (or the pseudogene TRBV3-2) and TRBJ2-2, with 8 bases aligning to TRBD1. V lost 1 base to trimming and J lost 7 bases; unmatched junction nucleotides: 8. This CDR3 is 16 amino acids long. Germline assignment: CDR1 LGHDT and CDR2 YNNKEL (reference sequence). The CDR3 is CASSQGRQGRNGELFF. CDR3 bases: TGTGCCAGCAGCCAAGGTCGACAGGGGAGAAACGGGGAGCTGTTTTTT.

In its sample, this clone was seen once. The CDR3 reads CASSRDSNTEAFF. In DNA, the CDR3 is TGTGCCAGCAGTCGGGACAGTAACACTGAAGCTTTCTTT. This chain links TRBV3-1 (or the pseudogene TRBV3-2) with TRBJ1-1; 7 bases line up with TRBD1. This CDR3 is 13 amino acids long. Looked up from germline, CDR1 is LGHDT and CDR2 is YNNKEL (reference sequence). V trimming: 6 bases; J trimming: 2 bases; junction bases outside the gene matches: 3.

This clone was seen once. V gene TRBV4-2 combines with J gene TRBJ2-5; 9 bases are a match to TRBD2. CDR1 and CDR2 from the germline V gene are LGHNA and YNFKEQ. The CDR3 extends over 16 amino acids. The junction had 7 bases not matched to a gene; V was cut back by 1 base and J by 4 bases. This CDR3 is CASSQGSGSTPETQYF. The DNA for the CDR3 is TGTGCCAGCAGCCAAGGTAGCGGGAGTACCCCAGAGACCCAGTACTTC.

The sample holds a few counts of this clone. The gene calls are TRBV7-2 and TRBJ1-1; 7 nucleotides line up with TRBD1. Trimming removed 5 bases from V and 3 bases from J; junction bases left unmatched: 9. The CDR3 contains 15 residues. Germline assignment: CDR1 SGHTA and CDR2 FQGNSA. CDR3 protein: CASSPSTGWDTEAFF. CDR3 DNA: TGTGCCAGCAGCCCCTCGACAGGGTGGGACACTGAAGCTTTCTTT.

This clone was seen a single time. The chain uses TRBV18 and TRBJ1-5; 10 nucleotides match TRBD1. The germline V gene encodes CDR1 KGHSH and CDR2 LQKENI. V dropped 3 bases and J dropped 0; count of bases not matched to a gene: 5. The CDR3 contains 17 residues. The CDR3 nucleotides are TGTGCCAGCTCACCGCCGGGACAGGGGATTAGCAATCAGCCCCAGCATTTT. The encoded protein is CASSPPGQGISNQPQHF.

The V and J genes are TRBV11-3 and TRBJ2-1, with 8 bases aligning to TRBD1. The CDR3 runs to 15 residues. In germline, CDR1 is SGHNT, CDR2 YENEEA. J gave up 5 bases and V 5 bases, and 8 bases lay outside the gene matches. The CDR3 DNA reads TGTGCCAGCAGCACCGCGGGACAGGTGAACAATGAGCAGTTCTTC. Translation: CASSTAGQVNNEQFF. Together with reference TRBV11-3 and TRBJ2-1, the CDR3 gives the full variable domain: EAGVVQSPRYKIIEKKQPVAFWCNPISGHNTLYWYLQNLGQGPELLIRYENEEAVDDSQLPKDRFSAERLKGVDSTLKIQPAELGDSAVYLCASSTAGQVNNEQFFGPGTRLTVL.

This chain links TRBV19 with TRBJ1-4; D not resolved. There are 13 residues in the CDR3. Deletions cut 0 bases from V and 12 bases from J, with 11 bases between. CDR1 and CDR2 from the germline V gene are LNHDA and SQIVND (reference sequence). The CDR3 nucleotides read TGTGCCAGTAGTATAGATGGAGGAAGGGAACTGTTTTTT. Translation: CASSIDGGRELFF.

The CDR3 region has the DNA TGTGCCAGCAGCCAAGGACAGAACACTGAAGCTTTCTTT. Residues: CASSQGQNTEAFF. The chain uses TRBV3-1 (or the pseudogene TRBV3-2) and TRBJ1-1; D is ambiguous. Trimming left V 1 base short and J 1 base short, with 4 bases between. Germline loops: CDR1 LGHDT, CDR2 YNNKEL (reference sequence). The CDR3 covers 13 residues.

The rearrangement uses TRBV6-5 and TRBJ1-2; possible D gene TRBD1, 5 bases. Per germline, CDR1 MNHEY and CDR2 SVGAGI. Trimming stripped 6 bases from V and 3 bases from J, with 11 bases between. The CDR3 has 13 amino acids. CDR3 region: CASRRGGDYGYTF. The CDR3 bases are TGTGCCAGCAGGCGGGGGGGGGACTATGGCTACACCTTC.

This chain joins TRBV21-1 and TRBJ1-6; TRBD1, the table's D call, was not compared with the DNA. TRBV21-1 is a known pseudogene. The CDR3 totals 17 residues. CDR3 coding DNA: TGTGCCAGCAGCAAAGCGCAGGGGCCGGGTTGGGATTCACCCCTCCACTTT. Protein product: CASSKAQGPGWDSPLHF.

This clone was detected a few times. A much more abundant neighbour one base away suggests this may be a read error. This chain links TRBV6-5 with TRBJ1-3; D call uncertain. There are 11 residues in the CDR3. In germline, CDR1 is MNHEY, CDR2 SVGAGI. Trimming cost V 6 bases and J 4 bases, with 4 bases left between them. The chain's CDR3 is CASREGNTIYF. CDR3 coding DNA: TGTGCCAGCAGGGAGGGAAACACCATATATTTT.

The chain uses TRBV11-3 and TRBJ2-7; D might be TRBD2 (5 bases). The germline V and J ends were trimmed by 3 bases and 6 bases, with 12 bases remaining between them. The CDR3 length is 13 residues. Looked up from germline, CDR1 is SGHNT and CDR2 is YENEEA. The CDR3 spells CASSLTGVREQYF. The CDR3 region has the DNA TGTGCCAGCAGCTTGACCGGGGTTCGCGAGCAGTACTTC.

V is TRBV29-1 and J is TRBJ2-1; TRBD2 matches at 8 bases. Germline values: CDR1 SQVTM, CDR2 ANQGSEA. Trimming removed 2 bases from V and 0 bases from J; junction bases left unmatched: 6. The CDR3 contains 16 residues. This CDR3 is CSVEIGGTSSYNEQFF. The CDR3 DNA reads TGCAGCGTTGAAATCGGTGGGACTAGCTCCTACAATGAGCAGTTCTTC.

The chain is built from TRBV4-3 and TRBJ2-2, with D possibly being TRBD2 (5 bases). This CDR3 comprises 17 residues. V gave up 0 bases and J gave up 7 bases, with 18 bases separating them. CDR1 and CDR2 (germline): LGHNA, YSLEER. The CDR3 DNA is TGCGCCAGCAGCCAAGACCCCAGTGGGCCAGCGGACGGGGAGCTGTTTTTT. This encodes CASSQDPSGPADGELFF.

The V call is TRBV5-4, the J call TRBJ1-2, with 8 bases identical to TRBD1. J gave up 6 bases and V 7 bases, and 14 bases lay outside the gene matches. The CDR3 has 15 amino acids. Germline V lookup: CDR1 SGHNT, CDR2 YYREEE (reference sequence). The CDR3 bases are TGTGCCAGCCATAGAGCCGGGACAGGACGAAATGGCTACACCTTC. Encoded protein: CASHRAGTGRNGYTF. The full variable domain, with the rest looked up from reference TRBV5-4 and TRBJ1-2, is ETGVTQSPTHLIKTRGQQVTLRCSSQSGHNTVSWYQQALGQGPQFIFQYYREEENGRGNFPPRFSGLQFPNYSSELNVNALELDDSALYLCASHRAGTGRNGYTFGSGTRLTVV.

This clone was observed a handful of times. This chain uses TRBV7-3 with TRBJ2-7, with 8 bases that match TRBD2. The CDR3 sequence is 13 residues long. V was clipped by 5 bases and J by 7 bases; unmatched bases: 7. The germline CDR1 and CDR2 sequences are SGHTA and FQGTGA. CDR3 sequence reads: CASSPGLAGEQYF. In nucleotides, the CDR3 is TGTGCCAGCAGCCCCGGGCTAGCGGGTGAGCAGTACTTC.

This clone showed up just once. The rearrangement links TRBV9 to TRBJ1-1; D not certain. V was shortened by 0 bases and J by 11 bases, with 14 bases between the two germline ends. The CDR3 covers 13 residues. Germline assignment: CDR1 SGDLS and CDR2 YYNGEE. This CDR3 reads CASSVEGSPRAFF. CDR3 nucleotide sequence: TGTGCCAGCAGCGTAGAAGGGAGCCCGAGGGCTTTCTTT.

This chain connects TRBV2 to TRBJ2-3; 9 bases line up with TRBD2. The CDR3 spans 16 residues. Germline CDR1 is SNHLY and CDR2 is FYNNEI. J gave up 3 bases and V 3 bases, and 7 bases lay outside the gene matches. The CDR3 here is CASSEWGSGRTDTQYF. In nucleotides, the CDR3 is TGTGCCAGCAGTGAGTGGGGGAGCGGGAGGACAGATACGCAGTATTTT. Full variable domain (remainder filled in from reference TRBV2 and TRBJ2-3): EPEVTQTPSHQVTQMGQEVILRCVPISNHLYFYWYRQILGQKVEFLVSFYNNEISEKSEIFDDQFSVERPDGSNFTLKIRSTKLEDSAMYFCASSEWGSGRTDTQYFGPGTRLTVL.